The following is a TCR beta chain sequence with its context. The CDR3 covers 13 residues. Losses at the gene ends were 4 bases for V and 3 bases for J; bases not matched to a gene: 4. Germline CDR1 and CDR2: GTSNPN and SVGIG (reference sequence). This sample stems from a study of blood T cell repertoires in COVID-19. The overall study: The samples span acute and convalescent COVID-19 from the United States, Italy and Spain.

Sequenced by immunoSEQ multiplex PCR; TCRdb stores in-frame clones only, minus some. The table records approximately 240,000 clones, under 85% of them present only once. The rearrangement uses TRBV30 and TRBJ1-2; 8 nucleotides align to TRBD1. Specimen: peripheral blood. This sequence originates from a woman aged 25 to 39 with COVID-19, enrolled during active disease. The CDR3 loop is CAWMSGQDYGYTF. In DNA form, the CDR3 reads TGTGCCTGGATGTCGGGACAGGACTATGGCTACACCTTC.